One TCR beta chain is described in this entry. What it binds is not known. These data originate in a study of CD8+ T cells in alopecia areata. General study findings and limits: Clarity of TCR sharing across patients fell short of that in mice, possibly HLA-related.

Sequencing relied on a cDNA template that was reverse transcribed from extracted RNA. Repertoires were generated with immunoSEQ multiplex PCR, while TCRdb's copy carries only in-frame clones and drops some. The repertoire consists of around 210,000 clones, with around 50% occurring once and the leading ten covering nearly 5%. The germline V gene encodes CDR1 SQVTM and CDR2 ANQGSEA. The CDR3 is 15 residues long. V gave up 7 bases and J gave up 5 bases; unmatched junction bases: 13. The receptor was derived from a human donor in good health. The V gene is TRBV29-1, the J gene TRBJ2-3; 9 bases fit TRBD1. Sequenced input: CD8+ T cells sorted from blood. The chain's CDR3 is CSASGGTGSKDTQYF. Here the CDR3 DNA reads TGCAGCGCCTCCGGTGGGACAGGGAGTAAAGATACGCAGTATTTT.